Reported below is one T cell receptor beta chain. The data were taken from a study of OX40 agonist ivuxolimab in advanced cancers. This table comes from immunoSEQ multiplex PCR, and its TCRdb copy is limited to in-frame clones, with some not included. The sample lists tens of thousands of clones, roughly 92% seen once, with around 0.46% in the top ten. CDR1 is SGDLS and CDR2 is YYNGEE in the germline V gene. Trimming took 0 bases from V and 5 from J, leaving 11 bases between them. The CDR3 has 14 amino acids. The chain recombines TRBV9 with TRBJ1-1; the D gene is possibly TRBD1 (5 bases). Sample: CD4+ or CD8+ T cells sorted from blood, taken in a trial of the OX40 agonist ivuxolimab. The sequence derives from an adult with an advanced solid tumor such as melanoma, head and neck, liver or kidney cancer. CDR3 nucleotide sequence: TGTGCCAGCAGCGTAGAGGGTTGGGGGACTGAAGCTTTCTTT. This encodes CASSVEGWGTEAFF.